These 9 T cell receptor beta chains came from one sample sequenced in a study of T cell responses to AZD1222 COVID-19 vaccine. Sequenced by immunoSEQ multiplex PCR; TCRdb stores in-frame clones only, minus some. The table lists roughly 72,000 clones, roughly 88% of them singletons. The starting material was peripheral blood, obtained 28 days after the second dose of the MenACWY control vaccine. The receptor set was obtained from an adult who received the MenACWY meningococcal vaccine as a control.

The chain has TRBV5-1 and TRBJ2-1; 11 positions match TRBD1. V was clipped by 4 bases and J by 2 bases; unmatched bases: 5. CDR3 size: 16 residues. Germline V gives CDR1 SGHRS, CDR2 YFSETQ. CDR3 in DNA: TGCGCCAGCAGCGGAGGGACAGGGGGTCCCTACAATGAGCAGTTCTTC. It yields the protein CASSGGTGGPYNEQFF. The full variable domain, its missing parts supplied by reference TRBV5-1 and TRBJ2-1, is KAGVTQTPRYLIKTRGQQVTLSCSPISGHRSVSWYQQTPGQGLQFLFEYFSETQRNKGNFPGRFSGRQFSNSRSEMNVSTLELGDSALYLCASSGGTGGPYNEQFFGPGTRLTVL.

The V and J genes are TRBV9 and TRBJ2-2; TRBD2 agrees at 7 bases. The CDR3 contains 16 residues. J was trimmed by 1 base and V by 4 bases; bases with no gene match: 7. CDR1 SGDLS and CDR2 YYNGEE come from the germline V gene. The CDR3 DNA follows: TGTGCCAGCAGCTTGGTGGGCGGGGGGAACACCGGGGAGCTGTTTTTT. This gives the protein CASSLVGGGNTGELFF.

This rearrangement joins TRBV3-1 (or the pseudogene TRBV3-2) to TRBJ1-3, with D uncertain. Germline V gives CDR1 LGHDT, CDR2 YNNKEL (reference sequence). Trimming shortened V by 5 bases and J by 2 bases, and 10 bases separated the two germline ends. The CDR3 has 14 residues. CDR3 loop: CASSARAPGNTIYF. Written as DNA, the CDR3 is TGTGCCAGCAGCGCTCGGGCCCCTGGAAACACCATATATTTT.

The CDR3 spells CASSLEQRQETQYF. The CDR3 DNA reads TGTGCCAGCAGCTTGGAACAGAGACAAGAGACCCAGTACTTC. The chain uses TRBV5-4 and TRBJ2-5; D gene unclear. The V and J ends lost 0 bases and 2 bases respectively, with 8 bases between them. The germline CDR1 and CDR2 sequences are SGHNT and YYREEE (reference sequence). The length of the CDR3 is 14 residues.

The V gene is TRBV29-1, the J gene TRBJ2-2, with D hard to call. CDR1 and CDR2 (germline): SQVTM, ANQGSEA. Trimming left V 3 bases short and J 0 bases short, with 8 bases between. The CDR3 is 14 residues long. CDR3 residues: CSVEVGSNTGELFF. The CDR3 DNA reads as TGCAGCGTTGAGGTCGGATCGAACACCGGGGAGCTGTTTTTT.

The rearrangement links TRBV29-1 to TRBJ1-1; 9 bases map to TRBD1. The CDR3 runs to 12 residues. CDR1 and CDR2 (germline): SQVTM, ANQGSEA. With V trimmed by 6 bases and J by 5 bases, 4 bases remained unmatched. The CDR3 DNA reads TGCAGCGTCTTACAGGGGGCTACTGAAGCTTTCTTT. This translates into CSVLQGATEAFF. The full variable domain, its missing parts supplied by reference TRBV29-1 and TRBJ1-1, is SAVISQKPSRDICQRGTSLTIQCQVDSQVTMMFWYRQQPGQSLTLIATANQGSEATYESGFVIDKFPISRPNLTFSTLTVSNMSPEDSSIYLCSVLQGATEAFFGQGTRLTVV.

This rearrangement joins TRBV24-1 to TRBJ2-1, with TRBD1 as a possible D gene (6 bases). The CDR3 runs to 17 residues. From germline, CDR1 is KGHDR and CDR2 SFDVKD. Trimming removed 3 bases at V and 0 bases at J, with 14 bases between. This CDR3 reads CATSDHPQGSSYNEQFF. DNA for the CDR3: TGTGCCACCAGTGATCACCCTCAGGGGAGCTCCTACAATGAGCAGTTCTTC.

The chain employs TRBV7-9 and TRBJ1-1, with D uncertain. The V end was cut by 3 bases, the J end by 4 bases, with 6 bases between. Germline V CDR1 and CDR2: SEHNR, FQNEAQ (reference sequence). The CDR3 extends over 12 amino acids. The chain's CDR3 is CASSLEATEAFF. CDR3 sequence (DNA): TGTGCCAGCAGCTTGGAGGCCACTGAAGCTTTCTTT.

The gene calls are TRBV29-1 and TRBJ2-2; D uncertain. Germline assignment: CDR1 SQVTM and CDR2 ANQGSEA. The CDR3 covers 12 residues. The germline V and J ends were trimmed by 6 bases and 3 bases, with 8 bases remaining between them. The CDR3 DNA sequence: TGCAGCGTCCATGGGTACACCGGGGAGCTGTTTTTT. This codes for CSVHGYTGELFF.